This entry is about one TCR beta chain. Its antigen is not identified. The repertoire was sequenced with immunoSEQ multiplex PCR; TCRdb's copy has only in-frame clones and lacks some. Here the sample spans more than 110,000 clones, roughly nine tenths being singletons. These data come from a study of T cell responses to AZD1222 COVID-19 vaccine. Overall study findings and caveats: Mostly white British, mostly female donors; authors suggested clonal diversity may be underestimated. Sampling that yielded the repertoires occurred only after the peak T cell response. Among vaccine-associated CD4 TCRs, coverage spanned spike, with dominance at 160-218 and 743-854. The number of AZD1222 recipients seropositive at baseline was only 6 or 7.

The CDR3 has 13 residues. The germline V and J ends were trimmed by 2 bases and 5 bases, with 8 bases remaining between them. Looked up from germline, CDR1 is SGHRS and CDR2 is YFSETQ. This sequence joins TRBV5-1 and TRBJ2-1; D is unresolved. The source was peripheral blood, collected on day 0 of AZD1222 vaccination. The TCR sequence derives from an adult in good health. In DNA form, the CDR3 reads TGCGCCAGCAGCTTCGGAAGGAACAATGAGCAGTTCTTC. It yields the protein CASSFGRNNEQFF.